Given below is one TCR beta chain in context. The entry originates in a study of monozygotic twins with inflammatory bowel disease. TCRdb derives one entry per CDR3 protein from the 5' RACE reads, leaving out DNA. Its clone listing holds 200,000 to 250,000 distinct CDR3 sequences. Isolation of total RNA was performed on whole blood, with no prior T cell sorting. Germline assignment: CDR1 SQVTM and CDR2 ANQGSEA. The CDR3 has 14 residues. The V gene is TRBV29-1, the J gene TRBJ2-1; TCRdb's D call of TRBD2 is untestable without DNA. The source of this sequence is a human donor with ulcerative colitis or Crohn's disease, or a healthy co-twin of an affected twin (not recorded which). Sequenced sample: blood. CDR3 amino acids: CSVDGLLPTNEQFF.